This T cell receptor beta chain was obtained from a study of molecular identifiers for immune sequencing clone quantification. V was shortened by 4 bases and J by 13 bases, with 20 bases between the two germline ends. The CDR3 totals 13 residues. Germline assignment: CDR1 SGHDT and CDR2 YYEEEE. Methods described previously were used for bulk TCR libraries, and listed TCR primers were applied. TCRdb ran MiXCR on the PCR reads and lists one entry per CDR3 protein. The sample records about 97,000 distinct CDR3 sequences, roughly 26% being singletons. To note about this clonotype: Its antigen is as yet unknown. A read error may explain this, as a much larger clone is one base away.

General observations from the study: Even with about a million naive cells present, spiked Jurkat TCR RNA from one cell was reportedly detectable.

It was from roughly 21,000 to 960,000 sorted cells, with 10%, 30% or 50% RNA, that naive CD8 libraries came. As CD8+CD4-CCR7+CD45RA+ cells, naive CD8 T cells were sorted. The sequencing sample was made of naive CD8+ T cells from blood, with Jurkat cell RNA spiked in. Subset in this sample: FACS-sorted CD8+CD4-CCR7+CD45RA+ naive T cells. The chain is built from TRBV5-6 and TRBJ1-1; weak D call: TRBD1 (6 bases). The origin of this receptor is a human donor in good health. Some libraries in this study had Jurkat cell RNA spiked in. DNA of the CDR3: TGTGCCAGCAGCCAAAACCCGCCAGGGGTTGTTTTCTTT. Translating it yields CASSQNPPGVVFF.